This T cell receptor beta chain was identified during a study of T cells after yellow fever vaccination. As to this clonotype: No antigen is known for it.

Study-wide findings and caveats: CD4 and CD8 compartments shared a small share of clonotypes.

TCRdb reanalysed the 5' RACE reads using MiXCR and keeps one entry per CDR3 protein. The sample consists of hundreds of thousands of distinct CDR3 sequences, about a fifth of them appearing once. Source: PBMCs, taken 20 to 25 days after the first yellow fever vaccination. This sequence originates from a man younger than 30 who received the YFV17D yellow fever vaccine.

The CDR3 sequence is CASSSRAELFF. The CDR3 bases are TGTGCCAGCAGTTCGCGAGCGGAGCTGTTTTTT. The chain joins TRBV6-2 or TRBV6-3 to TRBJ2-2; D not certain. This CDR3 region has 11 residues. CDR1 MNHEY and CDR2 SVGEGT come from the germline V gene. Trimming shortened V by 4 bases and J by 10 bases, and 7 bases separated the two germline ends.